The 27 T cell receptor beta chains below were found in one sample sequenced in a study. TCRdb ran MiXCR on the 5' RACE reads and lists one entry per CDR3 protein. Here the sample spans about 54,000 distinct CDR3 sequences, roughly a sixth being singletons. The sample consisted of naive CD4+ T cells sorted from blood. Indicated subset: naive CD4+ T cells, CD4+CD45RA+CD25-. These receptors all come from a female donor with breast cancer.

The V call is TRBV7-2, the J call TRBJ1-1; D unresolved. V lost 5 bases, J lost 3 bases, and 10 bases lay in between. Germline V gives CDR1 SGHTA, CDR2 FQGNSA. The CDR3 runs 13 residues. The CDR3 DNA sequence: TGTGCCAGCAGCCTCACCCCACACACTGAAGCTTTCTTT. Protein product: CASSLTPHTEAFF.

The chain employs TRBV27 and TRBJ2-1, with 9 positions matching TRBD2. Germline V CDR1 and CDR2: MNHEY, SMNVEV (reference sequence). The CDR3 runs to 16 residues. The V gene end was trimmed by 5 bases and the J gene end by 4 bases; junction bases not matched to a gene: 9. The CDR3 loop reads CASSTSGRPQYNEQFF. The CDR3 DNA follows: TGTGCCAGCAGTACGAGCGGGAGGCCTCAATACAATGAGCAGTTCTTC.

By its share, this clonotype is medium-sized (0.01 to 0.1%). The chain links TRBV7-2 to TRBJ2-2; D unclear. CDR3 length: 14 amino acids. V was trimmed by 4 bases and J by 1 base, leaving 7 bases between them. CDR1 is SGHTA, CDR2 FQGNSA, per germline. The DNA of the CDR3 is TGTGCCAGCAGCTCATACTTGAACACCGGGGAGCTGTTTTTT. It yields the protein CASSSYLNTGELFF.

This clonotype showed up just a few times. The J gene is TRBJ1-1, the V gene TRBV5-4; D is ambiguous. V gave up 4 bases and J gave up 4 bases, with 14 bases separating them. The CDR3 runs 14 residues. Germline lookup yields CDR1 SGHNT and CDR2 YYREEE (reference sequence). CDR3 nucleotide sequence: TGTGCCAGCAGCCTGGACGGAGGGAGCACTGAAGCTTTCTTT. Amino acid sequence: CASSLDGGSTEAFF.

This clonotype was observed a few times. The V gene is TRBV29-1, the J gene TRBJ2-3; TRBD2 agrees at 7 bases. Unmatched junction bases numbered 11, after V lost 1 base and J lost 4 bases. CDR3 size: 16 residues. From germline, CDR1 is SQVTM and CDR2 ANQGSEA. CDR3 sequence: CSVEGREGQNADTQYF. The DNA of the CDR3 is TGCAGCGTTGAAGGAAGGGAGGGCCAGAATGCAGATACGCAGTATTTT.

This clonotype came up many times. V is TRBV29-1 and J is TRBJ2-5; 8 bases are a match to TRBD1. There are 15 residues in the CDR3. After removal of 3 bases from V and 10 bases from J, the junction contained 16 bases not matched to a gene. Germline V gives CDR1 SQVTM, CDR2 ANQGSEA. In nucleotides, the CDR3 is TGCAGCGTTGACCAGGGGGCGGCGGCCAAGAGGAGCCAGTACTTC. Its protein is CSVDQGAAAKRSQYF.

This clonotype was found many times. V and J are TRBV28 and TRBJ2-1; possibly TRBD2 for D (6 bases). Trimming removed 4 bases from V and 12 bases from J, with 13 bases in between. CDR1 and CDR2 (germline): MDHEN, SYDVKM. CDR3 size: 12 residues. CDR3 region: CASSSGLQGQFF. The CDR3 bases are TGTGCCAGCAGTTCGGGACTTCAGGGGCAGTTCTTC.

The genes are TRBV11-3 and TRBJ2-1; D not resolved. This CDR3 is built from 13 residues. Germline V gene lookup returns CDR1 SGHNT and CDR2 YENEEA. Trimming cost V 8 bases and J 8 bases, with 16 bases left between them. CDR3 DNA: TGTGCCAGCGGCCTTAACTCGCGGTATGAGCAGTTCTTC. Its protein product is CASGLNSRYEQFF.

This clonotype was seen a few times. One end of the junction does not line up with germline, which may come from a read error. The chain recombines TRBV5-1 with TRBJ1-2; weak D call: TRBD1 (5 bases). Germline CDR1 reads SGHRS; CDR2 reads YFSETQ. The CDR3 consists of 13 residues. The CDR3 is CASSAGPKYGYTF. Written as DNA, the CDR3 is TGCGCCAGCAGCGCGGGACCTAAGTATGGCTACACCTTC.

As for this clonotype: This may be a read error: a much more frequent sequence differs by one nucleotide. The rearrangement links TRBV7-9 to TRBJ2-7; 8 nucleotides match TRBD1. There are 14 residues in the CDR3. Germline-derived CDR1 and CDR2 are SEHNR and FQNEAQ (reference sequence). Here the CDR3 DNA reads TGTGCCAGCAGCCCAAGACAGGGGTTCTACGAGCAGTGCTTC. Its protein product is CASSPRQGFYEQCF. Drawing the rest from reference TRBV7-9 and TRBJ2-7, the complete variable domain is DTGVSQNPRHKITKRGQNVTFRCDPISEHNRLYWYRQTLGQGPEFLTYFQNEAQLEKSRLLSDRFSAERPKGSFSTLEIQRTEQGDSAMYLCASSPRQGFYEQCFGPGTRLTVT.

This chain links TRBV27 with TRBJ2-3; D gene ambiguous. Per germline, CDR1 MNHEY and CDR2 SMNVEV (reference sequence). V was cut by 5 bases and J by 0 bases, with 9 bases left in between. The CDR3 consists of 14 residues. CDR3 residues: CASSPLSSTDTQYF. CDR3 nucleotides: TGTGCCAGCAGTCCCCTCTCTAGCACAGATACGCAGTATTTT.

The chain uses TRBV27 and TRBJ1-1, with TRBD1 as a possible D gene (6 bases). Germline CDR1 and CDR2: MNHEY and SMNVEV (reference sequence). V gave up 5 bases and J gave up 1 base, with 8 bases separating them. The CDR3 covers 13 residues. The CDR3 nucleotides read TGTGCCAGCAGTGTACAGGGGAACACTGAAGCTTTCTTT. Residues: CASSVQGNTEAFF.

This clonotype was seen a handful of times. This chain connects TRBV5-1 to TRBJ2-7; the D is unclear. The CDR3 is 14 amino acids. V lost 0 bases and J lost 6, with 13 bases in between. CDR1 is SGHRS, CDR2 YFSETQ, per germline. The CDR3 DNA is TGCGCCAGCAGCTTGGACCCTTTCGTTTTCGAGCAGTACTTC. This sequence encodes CASSLDPFVFEQYF.

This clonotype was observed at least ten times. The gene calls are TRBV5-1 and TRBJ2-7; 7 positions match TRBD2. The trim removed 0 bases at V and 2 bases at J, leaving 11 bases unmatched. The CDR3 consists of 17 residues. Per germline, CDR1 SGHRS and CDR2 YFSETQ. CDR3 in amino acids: CASSLGLGGHAPYEQYF. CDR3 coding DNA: TGCGCCAGCAGCTTGGGGTTGGGAGGGCACGCTCCCTACGAGCAGTACTTC. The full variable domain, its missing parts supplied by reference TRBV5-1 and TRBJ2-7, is KAGVTQTPRYLIKTRGQQVTLSCSPISGHRSVSWYQQTPGQGLQFLFEYFSETQRNKGNFPGRFSGRQFSNSRSEMNVSTLELGDSALYLCASSLGLGGHAPYEQYFGPGTRLTVT.

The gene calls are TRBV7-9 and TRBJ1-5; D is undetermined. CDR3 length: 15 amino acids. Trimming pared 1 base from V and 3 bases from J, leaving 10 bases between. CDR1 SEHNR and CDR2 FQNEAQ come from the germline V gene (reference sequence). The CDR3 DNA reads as TGTGCCAGCAGCTTAGACGGACCTACCAATCAGCCCCAGCATTTT. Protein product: CASSLDGPTNQPQHF.

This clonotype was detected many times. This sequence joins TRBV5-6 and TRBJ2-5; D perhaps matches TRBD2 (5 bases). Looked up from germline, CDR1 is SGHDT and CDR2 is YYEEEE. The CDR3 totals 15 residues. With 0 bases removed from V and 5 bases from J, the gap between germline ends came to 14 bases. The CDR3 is CASSLGSGYAETQYF. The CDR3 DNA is TGTGCCAGCAGCTTGGGCTCGGGGTACGCGGAGACCCAGTACTTC.

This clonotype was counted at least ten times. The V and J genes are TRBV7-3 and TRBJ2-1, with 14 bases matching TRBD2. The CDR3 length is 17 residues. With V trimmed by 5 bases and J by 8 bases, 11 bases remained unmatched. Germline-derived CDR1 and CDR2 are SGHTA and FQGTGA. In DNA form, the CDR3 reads TGTGCCAGCAGCCCCACACCGGGACTAGCGGGAGTCGATGAGCAGTTCTTC. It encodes CASSPTPGLAGVDEQFF.

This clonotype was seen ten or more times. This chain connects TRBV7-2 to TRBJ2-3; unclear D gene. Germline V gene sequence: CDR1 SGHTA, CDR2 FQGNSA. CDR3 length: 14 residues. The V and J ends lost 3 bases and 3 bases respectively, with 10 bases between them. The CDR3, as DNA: TGTGCCAGCAGCTTTCGTTCCAGGACAGATACGCAGTATTTT. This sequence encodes CASSFRSRTDTQYF.

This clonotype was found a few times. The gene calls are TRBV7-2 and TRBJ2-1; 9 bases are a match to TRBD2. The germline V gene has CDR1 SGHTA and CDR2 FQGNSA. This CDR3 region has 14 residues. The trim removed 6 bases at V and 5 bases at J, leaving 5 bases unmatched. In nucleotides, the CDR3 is TGTGCCAGCAGTCTTAGCGGGGGAAACAATGAGCAGTTCTTC. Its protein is CASSLSGGNNEQFF.

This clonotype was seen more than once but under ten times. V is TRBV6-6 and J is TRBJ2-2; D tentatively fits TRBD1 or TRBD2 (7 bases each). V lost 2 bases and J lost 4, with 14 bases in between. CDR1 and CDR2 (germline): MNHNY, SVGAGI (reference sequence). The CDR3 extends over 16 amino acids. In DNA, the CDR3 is TGTGCCAGCAGTTACCCCCCAGGGGGGGCCACCGGGGAGCTGTTTTTT. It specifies CASSYPPGGATGELFF.

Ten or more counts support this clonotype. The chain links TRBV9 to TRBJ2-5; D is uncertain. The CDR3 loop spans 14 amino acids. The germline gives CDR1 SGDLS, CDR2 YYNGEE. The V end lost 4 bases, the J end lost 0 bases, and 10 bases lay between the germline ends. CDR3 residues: CASSSNQYQETQYF. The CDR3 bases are TGTGCCAGCAGCTCCAATCAGTACCAAGAGACCCAGTACTTC.

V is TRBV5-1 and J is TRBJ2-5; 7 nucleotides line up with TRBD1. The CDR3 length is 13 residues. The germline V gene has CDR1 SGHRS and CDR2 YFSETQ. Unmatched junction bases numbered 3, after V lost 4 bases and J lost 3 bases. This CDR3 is CASSATGEETQYF. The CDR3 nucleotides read TGCGCCAGCAGCGCCACAGGGGAAGAGACCCAGTACTTC.

The CDR3 nucleotides are TGCAGTGCTAGAGCTCCCGGGCCAAGCGAGACCCAGTACTTC. This encodes CSARAPGPSETQYF. V usage is TRBV20-1 and J usage is TRBJ2-5; D is uncertain. The germline gives CDR1 DFQATT, CDR2 SNEGSKA (reference sequence). Trimming left V 1 base short and J 5 bases short, with 14 bases between. The CDR3 covers 14 residues.

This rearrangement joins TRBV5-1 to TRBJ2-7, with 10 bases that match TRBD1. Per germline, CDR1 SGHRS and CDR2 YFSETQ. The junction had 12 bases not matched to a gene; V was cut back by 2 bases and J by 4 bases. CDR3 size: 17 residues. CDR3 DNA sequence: TGCGCCAGCAGCTTATCCTCAATCCGGGACAGGGGTTACGAGCAGTACTTC. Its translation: CASSLSSIRDRGYEQYF.

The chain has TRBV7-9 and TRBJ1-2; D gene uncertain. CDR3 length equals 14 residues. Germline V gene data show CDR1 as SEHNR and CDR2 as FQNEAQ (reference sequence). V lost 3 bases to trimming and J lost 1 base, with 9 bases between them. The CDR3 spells CASSLTASNYGYTF. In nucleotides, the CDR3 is TGTGCCAGCAGCTTGACGGCTAGTAACTATGGCTACACCTTC.

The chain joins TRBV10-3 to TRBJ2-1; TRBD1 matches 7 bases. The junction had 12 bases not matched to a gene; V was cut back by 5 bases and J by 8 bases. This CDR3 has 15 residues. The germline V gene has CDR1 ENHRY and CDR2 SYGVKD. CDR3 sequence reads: CAISPGQAPWDEQFF. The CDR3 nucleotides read TGTGCCATCAGTCCTGGACAGGCCCCGTGGGATGAGCAGTTCTTC.

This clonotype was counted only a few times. CDR3 DNA sequence: TGCAGTGCTAGTACTGGGGACCCTCTTCTGGAGACCCAGTACTTC. Amino acid sequence: CSASTGDPLLETQYF. The J gene is TRBJ2-5, the V gene TRBV20-1; D is tentatively TRBD1 or TRBD2 (5 bases each). Germline V gene sequence: CDR1 DFQATT, CDR2 SNEGSKA (reference sequence). This CDR3 spans 15 amino acids. Trimming removed 3 bases at V and 5 bases at J, with 19 bases between.